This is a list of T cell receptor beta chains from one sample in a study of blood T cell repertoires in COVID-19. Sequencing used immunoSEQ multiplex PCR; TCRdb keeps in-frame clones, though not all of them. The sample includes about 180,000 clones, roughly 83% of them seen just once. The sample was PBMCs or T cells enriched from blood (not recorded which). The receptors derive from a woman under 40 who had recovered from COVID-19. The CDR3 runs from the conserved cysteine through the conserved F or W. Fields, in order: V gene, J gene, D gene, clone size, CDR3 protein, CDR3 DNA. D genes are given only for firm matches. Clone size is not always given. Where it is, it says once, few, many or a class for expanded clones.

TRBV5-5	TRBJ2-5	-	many	CASSDYRSQETQYF	TGTGCCAGCAGTGATTACAGATCGCAAGAGACCCAGTACTTC
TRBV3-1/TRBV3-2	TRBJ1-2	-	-	CASSQTKLRGDYGYTF	TGTGCCAGCAGCCAAACAAAACTCAGGGGCGACTATGGCTACACCTTC
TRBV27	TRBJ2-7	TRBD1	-	CASSLVTQGALKQYF	TGTGCCAGCAGTTTAGTGACGCAGGGGGCGCTTAAGCAGTACTTC
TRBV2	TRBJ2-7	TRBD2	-	CASRKREGPYEQYF	TGTGCCAGCAGGAAGCGGGAGGGCCCCTACGAGCAGTACTTC
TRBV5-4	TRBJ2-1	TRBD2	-	CASSIAGGVAYNEQFF	TGTGCCAGCAGCATAGCGGGAGGGGTCGCCTACAATGAGCAGTTCTTC
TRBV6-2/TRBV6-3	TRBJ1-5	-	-	CASSYGALNQPQHF	TGTGCCAGCAGTTACGGGGCCCTCAATCAGCCCCAGCATTTT
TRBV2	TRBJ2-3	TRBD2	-	CASSELAGSDTQYF	TGTGCCAGCAGCGAACTAGCGGGGTCAGATACGCAGTATTTT
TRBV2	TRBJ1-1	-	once	CASSISSVRTEAFF	TGTGCCAGCAGTATCTCCTCGGTTCGCACTGAAGCTTTCTTT
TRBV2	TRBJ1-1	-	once	CASSGAGGSTEAFF	TGTGCCAGCAGTGGAGCCGGTGGTAGCACTGAAGCTTTCTTT
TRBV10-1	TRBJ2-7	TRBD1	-	CASSESTGGTYEQYF	TGCGCCAGCAGTGAGTCAACAGGGGGAACCTACGAGCAGTACTTC